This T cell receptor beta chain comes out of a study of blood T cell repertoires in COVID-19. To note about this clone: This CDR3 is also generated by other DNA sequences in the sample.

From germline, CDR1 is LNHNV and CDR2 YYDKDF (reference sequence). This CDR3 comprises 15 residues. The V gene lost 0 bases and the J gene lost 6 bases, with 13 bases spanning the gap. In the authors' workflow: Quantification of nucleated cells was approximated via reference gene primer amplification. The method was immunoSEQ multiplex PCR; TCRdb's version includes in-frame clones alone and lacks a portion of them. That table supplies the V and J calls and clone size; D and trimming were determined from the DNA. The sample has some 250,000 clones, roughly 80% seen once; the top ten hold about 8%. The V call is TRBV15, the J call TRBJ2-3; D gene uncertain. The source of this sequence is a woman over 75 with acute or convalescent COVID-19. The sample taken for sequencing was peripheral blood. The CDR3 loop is CATSRDRGPADTQYF. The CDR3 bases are TGTGCCACCAGCAGAGATCGAGGTCCCGCCGATACGCAGTATTTT.